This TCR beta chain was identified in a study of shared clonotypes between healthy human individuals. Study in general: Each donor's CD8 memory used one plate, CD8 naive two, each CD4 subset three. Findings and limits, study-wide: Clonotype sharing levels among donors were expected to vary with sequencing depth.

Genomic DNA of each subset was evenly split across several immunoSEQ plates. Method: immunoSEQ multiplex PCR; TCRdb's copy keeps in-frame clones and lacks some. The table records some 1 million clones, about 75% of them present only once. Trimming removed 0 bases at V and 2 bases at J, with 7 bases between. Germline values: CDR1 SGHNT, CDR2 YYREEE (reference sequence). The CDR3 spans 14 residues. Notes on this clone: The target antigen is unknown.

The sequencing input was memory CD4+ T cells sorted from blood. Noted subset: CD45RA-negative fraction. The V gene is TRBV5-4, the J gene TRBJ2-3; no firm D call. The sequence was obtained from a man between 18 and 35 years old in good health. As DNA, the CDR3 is TGTGCCAGCAGCTTGGGCTACCTCACAGATACGCAGTATTTT. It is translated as CASSLGYLTDTQYF.